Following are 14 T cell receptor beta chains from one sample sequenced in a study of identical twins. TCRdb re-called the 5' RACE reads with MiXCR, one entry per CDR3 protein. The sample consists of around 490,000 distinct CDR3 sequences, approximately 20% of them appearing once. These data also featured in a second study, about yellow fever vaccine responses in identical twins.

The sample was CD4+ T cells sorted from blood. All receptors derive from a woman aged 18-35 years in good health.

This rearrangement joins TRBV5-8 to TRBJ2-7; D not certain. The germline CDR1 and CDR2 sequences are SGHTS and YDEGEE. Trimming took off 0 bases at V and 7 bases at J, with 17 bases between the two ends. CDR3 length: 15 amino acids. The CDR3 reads CASSLEPSAFREQYF. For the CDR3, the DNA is TGTGCCAGCAGCTTGGAACCTAGTGCTTTTCGGGAGCAGTACTTC.

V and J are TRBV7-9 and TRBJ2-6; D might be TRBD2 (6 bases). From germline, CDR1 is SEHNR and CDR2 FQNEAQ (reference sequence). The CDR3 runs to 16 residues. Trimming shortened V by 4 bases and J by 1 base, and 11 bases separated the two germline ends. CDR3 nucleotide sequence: TGTGCCAGCAGCTACACGGGGGTTTCTGGGGCCAACGTCCTGACTTTC. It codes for CASSYTGVSGANVLTF.

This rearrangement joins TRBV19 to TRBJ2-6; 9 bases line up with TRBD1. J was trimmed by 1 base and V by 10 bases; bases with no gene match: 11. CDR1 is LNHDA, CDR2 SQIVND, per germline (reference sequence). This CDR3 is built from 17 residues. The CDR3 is CAISPGTGLSGANVLTF. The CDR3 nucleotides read TGTGCCATCAGCCCCGGGACAGGGCTATCTGGGGCCAACGTCCTGACTTTC.

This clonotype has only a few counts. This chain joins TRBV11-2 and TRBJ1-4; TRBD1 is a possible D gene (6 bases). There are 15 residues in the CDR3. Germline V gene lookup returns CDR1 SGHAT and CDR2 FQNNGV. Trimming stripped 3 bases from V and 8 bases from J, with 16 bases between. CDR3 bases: TGTGCCAGCAGCTTTTCGGGGGCCCCGGCGGAAAAACTGTTTTTT. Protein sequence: CASSFSGAPAEKLFF.

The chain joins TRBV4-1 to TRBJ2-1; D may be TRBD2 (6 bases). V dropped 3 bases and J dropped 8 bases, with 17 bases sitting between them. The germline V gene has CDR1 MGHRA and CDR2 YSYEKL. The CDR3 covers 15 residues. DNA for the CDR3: TGCGCCAGCAGCCAGGAGGGAACTAGCAGGGATGAGCAGTTCTTC. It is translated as CASSQEGTSRDEQFF.

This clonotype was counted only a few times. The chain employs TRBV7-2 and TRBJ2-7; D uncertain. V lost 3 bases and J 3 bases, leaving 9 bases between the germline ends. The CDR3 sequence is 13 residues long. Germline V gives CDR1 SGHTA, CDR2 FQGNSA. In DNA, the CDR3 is TGTGCCAGCAGCTTCCCTCAGCGCTACGAGCAGTACTTC. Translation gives CASSFPQRYEQYF.

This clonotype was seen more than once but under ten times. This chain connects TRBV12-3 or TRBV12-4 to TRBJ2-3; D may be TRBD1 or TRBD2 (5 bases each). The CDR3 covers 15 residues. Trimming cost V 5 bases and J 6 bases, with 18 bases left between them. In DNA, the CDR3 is TGTGCCAGCAGTCCGGGGACCGTGTATTGGGATACGCAGTATTTT. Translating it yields CASSPGTVYWDTQYF.

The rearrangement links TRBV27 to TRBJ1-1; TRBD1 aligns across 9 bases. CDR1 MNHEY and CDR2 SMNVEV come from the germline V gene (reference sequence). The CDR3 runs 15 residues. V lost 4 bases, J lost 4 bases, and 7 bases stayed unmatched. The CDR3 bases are TGTGCCAGCAGTTCTCAGACAGGGGGAGGCACTGAAGCTTTCTTT. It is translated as CASSSQTGGGTEAFF.

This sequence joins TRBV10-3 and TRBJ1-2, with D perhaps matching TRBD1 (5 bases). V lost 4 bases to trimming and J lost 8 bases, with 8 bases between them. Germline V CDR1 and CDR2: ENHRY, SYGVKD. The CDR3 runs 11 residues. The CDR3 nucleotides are TGTGCCATCAGTGGAGGGGAGGGCTACACCTTC. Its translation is CAISGGEGYTF.

The CDR3, as DNA: TGTGCCATCAGTCACTGGATCGGTGAGCAGTTCTTC. Translating gives CAISHWIGEQFF. The J gene is TRBJ2-1, the V gene TRBV5-6; D remains unclear. Germline V gene data show CDR1 as SGHDT and CDR2 as YYEEEE. The CDR3 covers 12 residues. Trimming removed 9 bases at V and 9 bases at J, with 16 bases between.

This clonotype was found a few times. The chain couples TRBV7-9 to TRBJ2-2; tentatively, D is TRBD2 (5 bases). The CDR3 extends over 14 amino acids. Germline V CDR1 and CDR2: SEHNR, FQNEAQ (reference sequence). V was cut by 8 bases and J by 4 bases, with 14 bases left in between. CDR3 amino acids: CASPWGEFTGELFF. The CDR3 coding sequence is TGTGCCAGCCCGTGGGGAGAGTTCACCGGGGAGCTGTTTTTT.

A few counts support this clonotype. The CDR3 here is CASSGRKGDEQFF. The DNA of the CDR3 is TGCGCCAGCAGCGGGAGGAAGGGCGATGAGCAGTTCTTC. This chain links TRBV5-1 with TRBJ2-1; D is perhaps TRBD2 (6 bases). Per germline, CDR1 SGHRS and CDR2 YFSETQ. V lost 4 bases and J 8 bases, leaving 13 bases between the germline ends. The CDR3 has 13 amino acids. The complete variable domain, with remaining parts taken from reference TRBV5-1 and TRBJ2-1, reads KAGVTQTPRYLIKTRGQQVTLSCSPISGHRSVSWYQQTPGQGLQFLFEYFSETQRNKGNFPGRFSGRQFSNSRSEMNVSTLELGDSALYLCASSGRKGDEQFFGPGTRLTVL.

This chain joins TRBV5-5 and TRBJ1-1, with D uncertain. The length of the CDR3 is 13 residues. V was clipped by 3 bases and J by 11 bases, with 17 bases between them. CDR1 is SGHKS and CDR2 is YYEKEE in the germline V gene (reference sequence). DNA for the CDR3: TGTGCCAGCAGCTACCCAGCCCGGGAGGCGGCTTTCTTT. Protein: CASSYPAREAAFF.

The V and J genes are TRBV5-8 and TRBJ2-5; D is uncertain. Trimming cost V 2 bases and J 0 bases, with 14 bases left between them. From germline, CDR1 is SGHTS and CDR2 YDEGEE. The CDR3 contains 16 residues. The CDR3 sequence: CASSFSGLPYQETQYF. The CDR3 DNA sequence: TGTGCCAGCAGCTTTTCCGGGTTGCCCTACCAAGAGACCCAGTACTTC.